This T cell receptor beta chain comes out of a study of blood T cell repertoires in COVID-19. Profiling relied on immunoSEQ multiplex PCR, and the TCRdb table lists in-frame clones only, not all of them. This sample has 200,000 to 300,000 clones; around 85% occur once, and the top ten carry 3.3%. Sequencing was carried out using PBMCs or T cells enriched from blood (not recorded which). The TCR originated in a woman in her thirties or forties with acute COVID-19.

In nucleotides, the CDR3 is TGTGCCAGCAGTCCCACTGGACTAGCCAATGAGCAGTTCTTC. Amino acids: CASSPTGLANEQFF. V and J are TRBV6-5 and TRBJ2-1, with TRBD2 matching 8 bases. V was pared by 5 bases and J by 6 bases, with 6 bases of the junction left unmatched. This CDR3 has 14 amino acids. The germline gives CDR1 MNHEY, CDR2 SVGAGI.